This T cell receptor beta chain stems from a study of blood T cell repertoires in COVID-19. Authors' processing steps: Amplification with reference gene primers provided the estimates of nucleated cell counts. Sequenced by immunoSEQ multiplex PCR; TCRdb stores in-frame clones only, minus some. The DNA was the basis for D and trimming; V, J and clone size are from that table. The sample yields around 200,000 clones, about nine tenths seen once. The ends were cut back, 3 bases at V and 3 bases at J, with 5 bases in the middle. This CDR3 region has 13 residues. Per germline, CDR1 KGHSH and CDR2 LQKENI. V is TRBV18 and J is TRBJ1-4, with a possible D match to TRBD1 (5 bases). This TCR was sampled from a man younger than 35 with active or convalescent COVID-19. Sample: peripheral blood. For the CDR3, the DNA is TGTGCCAGCTCACCGGGGCCTAATGAAAAACTGTTTTTT. Encoded protein: CASSPGPNEKLFF.